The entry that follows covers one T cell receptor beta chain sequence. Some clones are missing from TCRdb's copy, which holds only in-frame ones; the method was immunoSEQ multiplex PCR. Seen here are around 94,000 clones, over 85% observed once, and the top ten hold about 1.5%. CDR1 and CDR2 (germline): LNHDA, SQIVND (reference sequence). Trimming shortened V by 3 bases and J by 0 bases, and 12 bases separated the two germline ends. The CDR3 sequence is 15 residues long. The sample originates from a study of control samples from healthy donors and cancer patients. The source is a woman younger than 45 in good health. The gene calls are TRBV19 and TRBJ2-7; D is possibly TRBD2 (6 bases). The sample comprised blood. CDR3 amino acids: CASSIREEGSYEQYF. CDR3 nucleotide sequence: TGTGCCAGTAGTATCAGAGAGGAGGGCTCCTACGAGCAGTACTTC.